These 29 T cell receptor beta chains were all obtained from the same sample, sequenced in a study of tumour-infiltrating T cells in Burkitt lymphoma. Libraries were prepared by immunoSEQ multiplex PCR; TCRdb keeps only in-frame clonotypes and omits some of them. The table lists about 1,700 clones, about a fifth of them singletons. The sequenced material came from tumor tissue. These receptors were obtained from a human donor with diffuse large B-cell lymphoma.

The chain couples TRBV28 to TRBJ1-6; 11 nucleotides match TRBD1. Germline trimming cut 5 bases from V and 0 bases from J; bases unmatched to any gene: 9. Looked up from germline, CDR1 is MDHEN and CDR2 is SYDVKM. The CDR3 loop spans 19 amino acids. The CDR3, as DNA: TGTGCCAGCAGTCCGACCTCCGGGACAGGGGGCTCCTATAATTCACCCCTCCACTTT. Translation: CASSPTSGTGGSYNSPLHF.

This rearrangement joins TRBV2 to TRBJ1-1; D uncertain. The CDR3 length is 12 residues. Per the germline V gene, CDR1 is SNHLY and CDR2 is FYNNEI. Trimming cost V 1 base and J 11 bases, with 11 bases left between them. CDR3 sequence reads: CASSEGFVGAFF. The CDR3 region has the DNA TGTGCCAGCAGTGAAGGCTTCGTCGGGGCTTTCTTT.

This clone has only a few counts. Compared with germline, one end of the junction differs, possibly owing to a read error. Other DNA sequences in the same sample also yield this CDR3. DNA for the CDR3: TGCGCCAGCAGCCAAGAAGCCAGCGCCCGCACAGATACACAGTATTTT. Its protein is CASSQEASARTDTQYF. This rearrangement joins TRBV4-1 to TRBJ2-3; D not resolved. Germline V gene data show CDR1 as MGHRA and CDR2 as YSYEKL. This CDR3 comprises 16 residues.

This chain uses TRBV5-1 with TRBJ2-3; 9 bases are a match to TRBD1. J was trimmed by 1 base and V by 4 bases; bases with no gene match: 7. The germline V gene encodes CDR1 SGHRS and CDR2 YFSETQ. The CDR3 contains 16 residues. In DNA, the CDR3 is TGCGCCAGCAGCGGGCTGGGACAGGGCCGCACAGATACGCAGTATTTT. As protein: CASSGLGQGRTDTQYF.

The chain links TRBV6-6 to TRBJ1-2; D possibly corresponds to TRBD1 (6 bases). The CDR3 has 14 amino acids. V lost 5 bases, J lost 0 bases, and 10 bases lay in between. Germline V gives CDR1 MNHNY, CDR2 SVGAGI (reference sequence). CDR3 in amino acids: CASSLGGSNYGYTF. For the CDR3, the DNA is TGTGCCAGCAGTCTTGGGGGCTCTAACTATGGCTACACCTTC.

This clone was seen a few times. V is TRBV11-2 and J is TRBJ2-7; TRBD1 matches 10 bases. The CDR3 contains 14 residues. The germline gives CDR1 SGHAT, CDR2 FQNNGV. Trimming at V came to 1 base and at J to 3 bases, leaving 0 bases not matched to a gene. The CDR3 DNA is TGTGCCAGCAGCTTAGGGACAGGGGGCTACGAGCAGTACTTC. Translation gives CASSLGTGGYEQYF.

The J gene is TRBJ2-7, the V gene TRBV29-1; D ambiguous. CDR1 is SQVTM and CDR2 is ANQGSEA in the germline V gene. The V gene lost 7 bases and the J gene lost 0 bases, with 13 bases spanning the gap. This CDR3 region has 13 residues. Here the CDR3 reads CSGERPLSYEQYF. CDR3 coding DNA: TGCAGCGGAGAAAGACCGCTCTCCTACGAGCAGTACTTC.

V gene TRBV27 combines with J gene TRBJ2-1; D is ambiguous. The CDR3 is 13 residues long. Germline-derived CDR1 and CDR2 are MNHEY and SMNVEV (reference sequence). Trimming pared 4 bases from V and 6 bases from J, leaving 10 bases between. The CDR3 here is CASSWSLGNEQFF. DNA for the CDR3: TGTGCCAGCAGTTGGTCCCTCGGCAATGAGCAGTTCTTC.

CDR3 region: CASSFRTGLGNTIYF. The CDR3 DNA reads TGTGCCAGCAGTTTCCGGACAGGCCTGGGAAACACCATATATTTT. The J gene is TRBJ1-3, the V gene TRBV6-5; 7 positions match TRBD1. The germline V gene encodes CDR1 MNHEY and CDR2 SVGAGI. The length of the CDR3 is 15 residues. V shed 4 bases, J shed 4 bases, and the junction held 7 bases outside the gene matches.

The V gene is TRBV5-1, the J gene TRBJ1-1; D remains unclear. V lost 1 base and J lost 3, with 10 bases in between. Germline V CDR1 and CDR2: SGHRS, YFSETQ. The length of the CDR3 is 14 residues. This chain's CDR3 is CASSLYISYTEAFF. CDR3 DNA sequence: TGCGCCAGCAGCTTGTATATCTCGTACACTGAAGCTTTCTTT.

This clone is large within its sample. V usage is TRBV27 and J usage is TRBJ2-7; 10 positions agree with TRBD1. The CDR3 is 14 residues long. Germline CDR1 is MNHEY and CDR2 is SMNVEV (reference sequence). J was trimmed by 3 bases and V by 6 bases; bases with no gene match: 5. CDR3 sequence: CASSYGQGGYEQYF. Written as DNA, the CDR3 is TGTGCCAGCAGCTACGGACAGGGGGGCTACGAGCAGTACTTC.

There are a few counts of this clone. The chain carries TRBV9 and TRBJ2-7; D perhaps matches TRBD2 (5 bases). Between the trimmed V and J ends, which lost 2 bases and 4 bases, there was a span of 10 bases. CDR3 length: 13 amino acids. From germline, CDR1 is SGDLS and CDR2 YYNGEE. CDR3 amino acids: CASSVSAGYEQYF. CDR3 sequence (DNA): TGTGCCAGCAGCGTTAGCGCTGGATACGAGCAGTACTTC. The variable domain in full, with the rest retrieved from reference TRBV9 and TRBJ2-7, is DSGVTQTPKHLITATGQRVTLRCSPRSGDLSVYWYQQSLDQGLQFLIQYYNGEERAKGNILERFSAQQFPDLHSELNLSSLELGDSALYFCASSVSAGYEQYFGPGTRLTVT.

J is TRBJ2-1 and V is TRBV7-6; D is ambiguous. This CDR3 is built from 14 residues. The V gene's germline CDR1 is SGHVS and CDR2 FNYEAQ. Trimming removed 0 bases at V and 8 bases at J, with 11 bases between. This CDR3 reads CASSLATGTHEQFF. CDR3 sequence (DNA): TGTGCCAGCAGCTTAGCGACTGGTACTCATGAGCAGTTCTTC.

This chain uses TRBV19 with TRBJ2-1, with a weak D call TRBD2 (5 bases). Trimming removed 1 base from V and 6 bases from J, with 10 bases in between. The germline V gene has CDR1 LNHDA and CDR2 SQIVND (reference sequence). The CDR3 loop spans 14 amino acids. CDR3 residues: CASSIAGTVNEQFF. The DNA for the CDR3 is TGTGCCAGTAGTATAGCGGGAACGGTCAATGAGCAGTTCTTC.

This clone occurred a few times. CDR3: CASSARQGFNEQYF. DNA of the CDR3: TGTGCCAGCAGCGCACGACAGGGGTTCAACGAGCAGTACTTC. This chain links TRBV7-9 with TRBJ2-7; TRBD1 agrees at 8 bases. The V segment lost 5 bases and the J segment 5 bases; nucleotides outside the gene matches: 8. The CDR3 totals 14 residues. Germline V gene data show CDR1 as SEHNR and CDR2 as FQNEAQ (reference sequence). The whole variable domain, remainder taken from reference TRBV7-9 and TRBJ2-7, is DTGVSQNPRHKITKRGQNVTFRCDPISEHNRLYWYRQTLGQGPEFLTYFQNEAQLEKSRLLSDRFSAERPKGSFSTLEIQRTEQGDSAMYLCASSARQGFNEQYFGPGTRLTVT.

The genes are TRBV6-5 and TRBJ1-1, with D possibly matching TRBD1 (5 bases). This CDR3 has 16 residues. Germline CDR1 and CDR2: MNHEY and SVGAGI. Trimming shortened V by 2 bases and J by 4 bases, and 17 bases separated the two germline ends. The CDR3 spells CASSYGFAGAGTEAFF. CDR3 bases: TGTGCCAGCAGTTACGGCTTTGCCGGGGCCGGCACTGAAGCTTTCTTT.

Worth noting for this clone: One junction end does not reproduce the germline sequence, and a read error may be involved. Other DNA sequences in this sample translate to the same CDR3. This chain uses TRBV27 with TRBJ2-3, with TRBD2 matching 8 bases. This CDR3 contains 15 residues. CDR1 MNHEY and CDR2 SMNVEV come from the germline V gene (reference sequence). CDR3 coding DNA: TGTGCCAGCGCATATACTAGCGGAGCCCAGGATACACAGTATTTT. Translation: CASAYTSGAQDTQYF.

This clone was counted a few times. This rearrangement joins TRBV7-9 to TRBJ1-5; D perhaps matches TRBD1 (5 bases). V lost 1 base to trimming and J lost 5 bases, with 9 bases between them. CDR3 size: 14 residues. Germline assignment: CDR1 SEHNR and CDR2 FQNEAQ (reference sequence). The CDR3 here is CASSLVGGYQPQHF. The CDR3 DNA is TGTGCCAGCAGCTTAGTGGGGGGATATCAGCCCCAGCATTTT.

J is TRBJ2-3 and V is TRBV12-5, with D tentatively TRBD2 (6 bases). V was shortened by 4 bases and J by 2 bases, with 10 bases between the two germline ends. Germline CDR1 and CDR2: LGHNT and FRNRAP. The CDR3 totals 14 residues. The CDR3: CASGWEVPTDTQYF. DNA for the CDR3: TGTGCTAGTGGTTGGGAGGTGCCCACAGATACGCAGTATTTT.

The table lists this clone with a few counts. CDR3 sequence: CAFQDRERNTF. DNA for the CDR3: TGTGCCTTTCAGGACAGGGAGAGGAACACCTTC. This chain joins TRBV30 and TRBJ1-2, with TRBD1 identical over 8 bases. The CDR3 loop spans 11 amino acids. V lost 7 bases, J lost 12 bases, and 10 bases stayed unmatched. The germline V gene has CDR1 GTSNPN and CDR2 SVGIG (reference sequence).

This clone was detected only a few times. As DNA, the CDR3 is TGCGCCAGCAGTGCCGCAGGGGTAACGGGGGAGCTGTTTTTT. Its protein is CASSAAGVTGELFF. The rearrangement uses TRBV10-1 and TRBJ2-2; D may be TRBD1 (6 bases). The CDR3 is made up of 14 amino acids. Germline CDR1 and CDR2: WNHNN and SYGVQD (reference sequence). The ends were cut back, 4 bases at V and 8 bases at J, with 14 bases in the middle.

The sample holds a few counts of this clone. The chain recombines TRBV6-5 with TRBJ2-1; D unresolved. The CDR3 consists of 15 residues. Germline V gene data show CDR1 as MNHEY and CDR2 as SVGAGI. The V end was cut by 6 bases, the J end by 2 bases, with 14 bases between. CDR3 in amino acids: CASSQLIYPYNEQFF. CDR3 nucleotide sequence: TGTGCCAGCAGCCAGTTAATCTACCCCTACAATGAGCAGTTCTTC.

Points on this clone: The junction differs from germline at one of its ends, possibly a read error. The genes are TRBV9 and TRBJ2-3; 8 bases agree with TRBD2. The CDR3 is made up of 16 amino acids. CDR1 and CDR2 from the germline V gene are SGDLS and YYNGEE. CDR3 sequence (DNA): TGTACCAGCAGCGTTCCCTTAGCGGGGCCCACAGATACGCAGTATTTT. The encoded protein is CTSSVPLAGPTDTQYF.

This clone appeared a few times. The chain carries TRBV30 and TRBJ2-5, with 9 bases matching TRBD2. The germline CDR1 and CDR2 sequences are GTSNPN and SVGIG (reference sequence). With V trimmed by 4 bases and J by 3 bases, 6 bases remained unmatched. The CDR3 covers 14 residues. The DNA of the CDR3 is TGTGCCTGGAATAGGGGCGGGAGGGAAGAGACCCAGTACTTC. Translated, it gives CAWNRGGREETQYF.

V gene TRBV9 combines with J gene TRBJ2-1; D is uncertain. The CDR3 consists of 16 residues. Germline V gives CDR1 SGDLS, CDR2 YYNGEE. The ends were cut back, 0 bases at V and 1 base at J, with 11 bases in the middle. The DNA for the CDR3 is TGTGCCAGCAGCGTAGACGTGGTCGGGTCCTACAATGAGCAGTTCTTC. This sequence encodes CASSVDVVGSYNEQFF.

In its sample, this clone was seen a few times. In DNA form, the CDR3 reads TGTGCCAGCAGCAAGGACGGAGCCAAAAACATTCAGTACTTC. The encoded protein is CASSKDGAKNIQYF. The chain combines TRBV5-6 with TRBJ2-4, with D uncertain. CDR3 size: 14 residues. V lost 4 bases and J 0 bases, leaving 8 bases between the germline ends. Germline V gene data show CDR1 as SGHDT and CDR2 as YYEEEE.

By share, this clone counts as large (0.1 to 1%). The chain is built from TRBV30 and TRBJ1-1; a possible D gene is TRBD1 (6 bases). This CDR3 spans 14 amino acids. Looked up from germline, CDR1 is GTSNPN and CDR2 is SVGIG (reference sequence). V gave up 3 bases and J gave up 0 bases, with 11 bases separating them. The CDR3 loop reads CAWRETGMNTEAFF. The CDR3 coding sequence is TGTGCCTGGAGGGAAACAGGGATGAACACTGAAGCTTTCTTT.

This clone has just a few counts. The chain recombines TRBV30 with TRBJ2-5, with D hard to call. The V gene's germline CDR1 is GTSNPN and CDR2 SVGIG (reference sequence). V was shortened by 4 bases and J by 1 base, with 13 bases between the two germline ends. This CDR3 has 14 amino acids. DNA for the CDR3: TGTGCCTGGATGGCCCCTGGGGTCCAAGAGACCCAGTACTTC. It yields the protein CAWMAPGVQETQYF.

This clone was seen a handful of times. The V gene is TRBV29-1, the J gene TRBJ2-2, with TRBD1 matching 7 bases. CDR3 length: 15 residues. The V segment lost 4 bases and the J segment 7 bases; nucleotides outside the gene matches: 12. Looked up from germline, CDR1 is SQVTM and CDR2 is ANQGSEA. For the CDR3, the DNA is TGCAGCGTTGTCCTGACGACAGGGTTTGGCGGGGAGCTGTTTTTT. This codes for CSVVLTTGFGGELFF.